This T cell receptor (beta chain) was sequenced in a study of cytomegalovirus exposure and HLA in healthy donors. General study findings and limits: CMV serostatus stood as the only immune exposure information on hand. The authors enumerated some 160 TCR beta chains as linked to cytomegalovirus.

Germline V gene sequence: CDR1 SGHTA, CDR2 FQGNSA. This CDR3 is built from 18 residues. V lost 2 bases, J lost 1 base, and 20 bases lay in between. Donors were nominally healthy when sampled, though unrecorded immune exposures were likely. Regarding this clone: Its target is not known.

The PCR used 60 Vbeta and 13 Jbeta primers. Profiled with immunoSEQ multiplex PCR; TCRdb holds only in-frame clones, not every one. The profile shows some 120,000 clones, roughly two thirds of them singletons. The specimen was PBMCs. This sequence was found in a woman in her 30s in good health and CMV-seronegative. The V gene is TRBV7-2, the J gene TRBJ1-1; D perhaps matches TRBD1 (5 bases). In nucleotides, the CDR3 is TGTGCCAGCAGCTTATGGGGCAGGGAGGATTTAAGGAACACTGAAGCTTTCTTT. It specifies CASSLWGREDLRNTEAFF.